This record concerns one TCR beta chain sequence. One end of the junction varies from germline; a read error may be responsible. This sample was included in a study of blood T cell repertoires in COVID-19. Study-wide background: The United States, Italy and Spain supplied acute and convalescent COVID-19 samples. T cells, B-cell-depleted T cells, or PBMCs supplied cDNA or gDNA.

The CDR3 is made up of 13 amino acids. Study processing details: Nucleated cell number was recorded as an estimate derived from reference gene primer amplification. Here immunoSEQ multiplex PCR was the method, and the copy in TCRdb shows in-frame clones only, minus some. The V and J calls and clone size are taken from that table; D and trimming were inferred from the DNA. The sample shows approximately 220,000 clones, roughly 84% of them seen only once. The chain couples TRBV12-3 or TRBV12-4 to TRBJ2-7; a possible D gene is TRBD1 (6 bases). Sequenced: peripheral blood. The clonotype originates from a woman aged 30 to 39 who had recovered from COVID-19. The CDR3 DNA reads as TGTGCCAGCAGTTTCGGGCAGGGGCCCTCCTTGGACTTC. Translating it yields CASSFGQGPSLDF.